This T cell receptor (beta chain) derives from a study of shared clonotypes between healthy human individuals. The sample holds one count of this clone. Measured with immunoSEQ multiplex PCR; TCRdb has only the in-frame clones, and not every one. The sample shows about 2,500,000 clones, over 85% of them seen only once. Unmatched junction bases numbered 16, after V lost 5 bases and J lost 5 bases. The V gene's germline CDR1 is SGHTA and CDR2 FQGNSA. CDR3 length: 18 residues. Specimen: naive CD4+ T cells sorted from blood. Subset indicated: CD45RA+ positively selected. This receptor was identified in a man between 18 and 29 years old in good health. This chain uses TRBV7-2 with TRBJ2-7, with 12 bases lining up with TRBD2. CDR3 in amino acids: CASSPRLAGVKGTHEQYF. CDR3 nucleotides: TGTGCCAGCAGCCCACGACTAGCGGGGGTCAAAGGTACCCACGAGCAGTACTTC.